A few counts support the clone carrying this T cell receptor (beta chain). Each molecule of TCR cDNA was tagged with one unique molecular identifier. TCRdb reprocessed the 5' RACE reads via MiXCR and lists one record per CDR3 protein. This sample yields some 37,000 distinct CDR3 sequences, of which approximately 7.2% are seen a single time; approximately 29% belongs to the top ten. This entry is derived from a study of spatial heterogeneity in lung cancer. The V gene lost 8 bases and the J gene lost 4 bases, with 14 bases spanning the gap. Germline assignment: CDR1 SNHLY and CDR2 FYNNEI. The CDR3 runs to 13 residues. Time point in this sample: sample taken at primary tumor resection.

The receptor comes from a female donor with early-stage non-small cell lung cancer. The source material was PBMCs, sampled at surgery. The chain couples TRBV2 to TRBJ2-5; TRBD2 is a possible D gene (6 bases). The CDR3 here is CASHWGERETQYF. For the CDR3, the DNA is TGTGCCAGCCACTGGGGGGAGAGAGAGACCCAGTACTTC.